The rows below give T cell receptor beta chains drawn from one sample of a study of T cells in narcolepsy. Clones were sequenced by immunoSEQ multiplex PCR, and TCRdb holds only the in-frame ones, with some missing. Of 27,000 or so clones listed, roughly 82% are singletons. Sequencing input: CD45RA- memory CD4+ T cells from PBMCs. These receptors came from a human donor with narcolepsy. Each CDR3 is given with its conserved first and last residue. Each record gives: V gene, D gene, J gene, clone size, CDR3 DNA, CDR3 protein. D genes are given only for firm matches. Expanded clones are given a class, and other clones once, few, many or no size at all.

>TRBV6-1|TRBD1|TRBJ1-5|.
TGTGCCAGCATGGGCGGGACAGGGAATCAGCCCCAGCATTTT
CASMGGTGNQPQHF
>TRBV18|.|TRBJ2-5|.
TGTGCCAGCTCACCAAGATCAGGCCCCCAAGAGACCCAGTACTTC
CASSPRSGPQETQYF
>TRBV2|TRBD2|TRBJ2-3|.
TGTGCCAGCGGGGCTATAGGTCTAGCGGGCCTTAGCACAGATACGCAGTATTTT
CASGAIGLAGLSTDTQYF
>TRBV5-1|.|TRBJ1-6|.
TGCGCCAGCAGCTTGGGGGGGGCTGGAGTTTCACCCCTCCACTTT
CASSLGGAGVSPLHF
>TRBV5-1|TRBD1|TRBJ2-1|.
TGCGCCAGCAGCTTGAATCCCGGACAGGACAATGAGCAGTTCTTC
CASSLNPGQDNEQFF
>TRBV7-9|.|TRBJ1-4|.
TGTGCCAGCAGCTTAGCCAAGGGGGGTGGTGAAAAACTGTTTTTT
CASSLAKGGGEKLFF
>TRBV28|TRBD2|TRBJ2-7|.
TGTGCCAGCAGTTCACTAGCGGGAATTGGTGAGCAGTACTTC
CASSSLAGIGEQYF
>TRBV28|.|TRBJ2-1|.
TGTGCCAGCAGTCCCACCCCGCGGGGCTACAATGAGCAGTTCTTC
CASSPTPRGYNEQFF
>TRBV7-2|.|TRBJ2-7|.
TGTGCCAGCAGCGTCCGAATCAGCGACGAGCAGTACTTC
CASSVRISDEQYF
>TRBV2|.|TRBJ1-2|.
TGTGCCAGCAGTGTCGTCTATGGCTACACCTTC
CASSVVYGYTF
>TRBV5-6|TRBD2|TRBJ2-3|.
TGTGCCAGCAGCCCGAGACTAGCGGGAGATACGCAGTATTTT
CASSPRLAGDTQYF
>TRBV5-1|TRBD2|TRBJ2-1|.
TGCGCCAGCAGCTTGTCCGGGACTAGCGGGAGGGTTGAAAAGTTCTTC
CASSLSGTSGRVEKFF
>TRBV6-1|.|TRBJ2-5|few
TGTGCCAGCAGTGAGGTGGGGGAGACCCAGTACTTC
CASSEVGETQYF
>TRBV19|.|TRBJ2-3|.
TGTGCCAGTAGTATTAGTCCATCTAGCACAGATACGCAGTATTTT
CASSISPSSTDTQYF
>TRBV7-2|.|TRBJ1-5|.
TGTGCCAGCAGCTTAGAATACGGGGGCAATCAGCCCCAGCATTTT
CASSLEYGGNQPQHF
>TRBV18|.|TRBJ2-3|.
TGTGCCAGCTCACCAGAAGATACGCAGTATTTT
CASSPEDTQYF
>TRBV2|.|TRBJ1-6|.
TGTGCCAGCAAGTACAGCTATAATTCACCCCTCCACTTT
CASKYSYNSPLHF
>TRBV10-3|TRBD1|TRBJ1-4|.
TGTGCCATCAGTTCGGCCGGGACAGGGCTTGCAACTAATGAAAAACTGTTTTTT
CAISSAGTGLATNEKLFF
>TRBV2|TRBD1|TRBJ1-5|.
TGTGCCAGCAGTCGACAGGGACAGAATCAGCCCCAGCATTTT
CASSRQGQNQPQHF
>TRBV6-6|.|TRBJ2-7|.
TGTGCCAGCGCTCGGGACCGCAACGAGCAGTACTTC
CASARDRNEQYF
>TRBV5-1|TRBD1|TRBJ2-7|.
TGCGCCAGCAGCCCGACGACAGGGGCCTACGAGCAGTACTTC
CASSPTTGAYEQYF
>TRBV9|.|TRBJ2-5|few
TGTGCCAGCAGCGTAGGAGGGAGCGGGGAGACCCAGTACTTC
CASSVGGSGETQYF
>TRBV9|.|TRBJ2-3|.
TGTGCCAGCAGCTTCGGGGGTATTCGCACAGATACGCAGTATTTT
CASSFGGIRTDTQYF
>TRBV5-4|.|TRBJ1-2|.
TGTGCCAGCAGCTCCTCTTTGGGGGGGGTCAATGGCTACACCTTC
CASSSSLGGVNGYTF
>TRBV2|.|TRBJ1-1|.
TGTGCCAGCATAGCTGGGGGGACAAGCACTGAAGCTTTCTTT
CASIAGGTSTEAFF
>TRBV10-3|.|TRBJ1-5|.
TGTGCCATCAGCGATCGAGTCAATCAGCCCCAGCATTTT
CAISDRVNQPQHF